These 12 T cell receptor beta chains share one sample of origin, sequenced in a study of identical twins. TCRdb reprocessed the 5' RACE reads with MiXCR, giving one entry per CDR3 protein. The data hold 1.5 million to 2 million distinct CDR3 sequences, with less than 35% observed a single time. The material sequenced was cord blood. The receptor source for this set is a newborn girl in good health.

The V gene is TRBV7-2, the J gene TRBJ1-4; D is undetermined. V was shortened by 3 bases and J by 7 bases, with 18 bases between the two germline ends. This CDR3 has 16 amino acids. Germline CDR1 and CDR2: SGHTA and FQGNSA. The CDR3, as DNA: TGTGCCAGCAGCTTTGGGCACCAGGCGAGCGGTGAAAAACTGTTTTTT. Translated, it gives CASSFGHQASGEKLFF.

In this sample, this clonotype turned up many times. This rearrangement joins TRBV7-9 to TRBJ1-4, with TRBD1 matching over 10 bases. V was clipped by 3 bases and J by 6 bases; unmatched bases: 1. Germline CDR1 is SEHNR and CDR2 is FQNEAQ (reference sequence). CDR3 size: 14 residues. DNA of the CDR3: TGTGCCAGCAGCTTCGGACAGGGGGATGAAAAACTGTTTTTT. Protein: CASSFGQGDEKLFF. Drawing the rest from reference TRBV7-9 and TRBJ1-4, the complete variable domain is DTGVSQNPRHKITKRGQNVTFRCDPISEHNRLYWYRQTLGQGPEFLTYFQNEAQLEKSRLLSDRFSAERPKGSFSTLEIQRTEQGDSAMYLCASSFGQGDEKLFFGSGTQLSVL.

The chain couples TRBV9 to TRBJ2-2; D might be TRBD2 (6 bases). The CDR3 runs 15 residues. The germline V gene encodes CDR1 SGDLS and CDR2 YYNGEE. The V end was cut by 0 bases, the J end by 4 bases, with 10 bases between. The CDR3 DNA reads TGTGCCAGCAGCGTAGGCGGGACGGTCACCGGGGAGCTGTTTTTT. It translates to CASSVGGTVTGELFF. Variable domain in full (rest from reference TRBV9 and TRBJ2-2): DSGVTQTPKHLITATGQRVTLRCSPRSGDLSVYWYQQSLDQGLQFLIQYYNGEERAKGNILERFSAQQFPDLHSELNLSSLELGDSALYFCASSVGGTVTGELFFGEGSRLTVL.

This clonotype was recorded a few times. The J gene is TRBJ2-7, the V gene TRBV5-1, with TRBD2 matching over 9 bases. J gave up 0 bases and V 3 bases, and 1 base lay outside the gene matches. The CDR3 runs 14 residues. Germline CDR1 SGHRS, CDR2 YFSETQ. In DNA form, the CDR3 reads TGCGCCAGCAGCTGGACTAGCGCCTCCTACGAGCAGTACTTC. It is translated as CASSWTSASYEQYF.

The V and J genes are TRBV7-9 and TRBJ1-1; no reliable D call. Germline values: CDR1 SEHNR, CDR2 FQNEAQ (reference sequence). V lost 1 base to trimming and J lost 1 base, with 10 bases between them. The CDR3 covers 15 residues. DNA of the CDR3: TGTGCCAGCAGCTTAGTGGGTCCCAGGAACACTGAAGCTTTCTTT. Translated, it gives CASSLVGPRNTEAFF.

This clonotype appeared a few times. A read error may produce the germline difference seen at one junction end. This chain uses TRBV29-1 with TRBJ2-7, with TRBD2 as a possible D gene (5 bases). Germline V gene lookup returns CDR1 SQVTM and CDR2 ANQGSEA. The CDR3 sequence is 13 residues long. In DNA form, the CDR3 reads TGCAGCGTTGGTAGCGCGAGCTCCTACGAGCGGTACTTC. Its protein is CSVGSASSYERYF.

The DNA of the CDR3 is TGTGCCAGCAAAGCTAGGTCGCTATACGAGCAGTACTTC. It translates to CASKARSLYEQYF. The chain joins TRBV28 to TRBJ2-7, with D unresolved. The ends were cut back, 7 bases at V and 4 bases at J, with 14 bases in the middle. The CDR3 has 13 residues. CDR1 and CDR2 from the germline V gene are MDHEN and SYDVKM.

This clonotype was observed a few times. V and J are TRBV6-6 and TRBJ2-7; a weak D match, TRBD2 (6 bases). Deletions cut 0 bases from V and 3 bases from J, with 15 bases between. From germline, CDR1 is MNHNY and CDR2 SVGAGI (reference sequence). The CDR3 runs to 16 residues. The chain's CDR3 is CASSYSPDYSLYEQYF. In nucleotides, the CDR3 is TGTGCCAGCAGTTACTCTCCGGACTACTCCCTCTACGAGCAGTACTTC.

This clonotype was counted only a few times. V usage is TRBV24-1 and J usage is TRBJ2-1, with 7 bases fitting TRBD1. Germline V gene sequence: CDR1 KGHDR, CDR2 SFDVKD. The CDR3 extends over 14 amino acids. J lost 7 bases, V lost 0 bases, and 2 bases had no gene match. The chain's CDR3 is CATSDLLTGNEQFF. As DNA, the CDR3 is TGTGCCACCAGTGATTTGCTGACAGGGAATGAGCAGTTCTTC.

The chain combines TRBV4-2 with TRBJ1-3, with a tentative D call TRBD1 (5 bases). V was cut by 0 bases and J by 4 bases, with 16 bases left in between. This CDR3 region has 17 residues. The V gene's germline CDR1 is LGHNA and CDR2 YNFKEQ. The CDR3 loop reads CASSQERSGGRGNTIYF. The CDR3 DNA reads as TGTGCCAGCAGCCAAGAAAGATCGGGGGGTAGGGGAAACACCATATATTTT.

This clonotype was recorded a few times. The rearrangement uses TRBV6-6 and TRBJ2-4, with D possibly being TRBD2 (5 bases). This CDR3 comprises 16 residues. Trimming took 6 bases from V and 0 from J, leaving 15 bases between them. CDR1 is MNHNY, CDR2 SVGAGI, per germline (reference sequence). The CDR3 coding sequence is TGTGCCAGCAGCTCTCGCGGGTTCCTAGCCAAAAACATTCAGTACTTC. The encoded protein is CASSSRGFLAKNIQYF.

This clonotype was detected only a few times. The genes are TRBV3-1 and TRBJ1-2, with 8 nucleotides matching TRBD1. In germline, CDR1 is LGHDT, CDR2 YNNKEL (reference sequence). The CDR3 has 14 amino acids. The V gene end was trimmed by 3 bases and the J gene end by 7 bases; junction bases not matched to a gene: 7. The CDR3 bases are TGTGCCAGCAGCCACAAAAGACAGGGGACTGGCTACACCTTC. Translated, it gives CASSHKRQGTGYTF.